A single sample is the source of the 26 T cell receptor beta chains below, sequenced in a study of cytomegalovirus exposure and HLA in healthy donors (dated by TCRdb to between 2016 and 2019). The receptor library was made with the immunoSEQ multiplex PCR assay. For the multiplex PCR, a mixture combining 60 forward primers for TCR Vbeta segments and 13 reverse primers for TCR Jbeta segments was used. Not all clones reach the TCRdb copy of this immuneACCESS table, which keeps in-frame sequences only. Checked studies attribute under half of the gap to unresolved V genes and leave the rest unexplained. In all, the sample holds 150,000 to 200,000 clones, and around 80% of those were seen once. The ten largest clones add up to less than 15% of the sample. Sequencing used PBMCs. The receptors were gathered from a woman aged 45 to 65 in good health and CMV-seropositive.

The J gene is TRBJ1-3, the V gene TRBV2; 7 bases line up with TRBD1. CDR1 and CDR2 from the germline V gene are SNHLY and FYNNEI. The CDR3 has 12 residues. Unmatched junction bases numbered 2, after V lost 8 bases and J lost 4 bases. The CDR3 DNA sequence: TGTGCCAGCGACAGGGCAGGAAACACCATATATTTT. It encodes CASDRAGNTIYF.

This clone was seen a few times. The V gene is TRBV10-3, the J gene TRBJ2-1, with D possibly being TRBD2 (7 bases). Germline V gives CDR1 ENHRY, CDR2 SYGVKD. V lost 0 bases, J lost 5 bases, and 11 bases lay in between. The CDR3 runs to 15 residues. The CDR3 is CAISESARGHNEQFF. Written as DNA, the CDR3 is TGTGCCATCAGTGAGTCGGCGCGGGGGCACAATGAGCAGTTCTTC.

This chain links TRBV9 with TRBJ2-1; a possible D gene is TRBD1 (6 bases). The CDR3 consists of 13 residues. Between the trimmed V and J ends, which lost 1 base and 7 bases, there was a span of 9 bases. Germline V lookup: CDR1 SGDLS, CDR2 YYNGEE. CDR3 protein: CASSVRGKNEQFF. The CDR3 DNA follows: TGTGCCAGCAGCGTAAGGGGGAAAAATGAGCAGTTCTTC.

The V gene is TRBV4-1, the J gene TRBJ2-2; TRBD1 agrees at 8 bases. Looked up from germline, CDR1 is MGHRA and CDR2 is YSYEKL. There are 16 residues in the CDR3. V lost 2 bases and J lost 5; bases outside the gene matches: 7. The CDR3, as DNA: TGCGCCAGCAGCCAAAAGAACAGGGGGAAGACCGGGGAGCTGTTTTTT. Translating gives CASSQKNRGKTGELFF.

The J gene is TRBJ2-3, the V gene TRBV2; tentative D call: TRBD1 (6 bases). Germline lookup yields CDR1 SNHLY and CDR2 FYNNEI. This CDR3 has 15 residues. Trimming cost V 2 bases and J 2 bases, with 11 bases left between them. The CDR3 sequence: CASSEMGAYTDTQYF. The DNA of the CDR3 is TGTGCCAGCAGTGAAATGGGGGCTTACACAGATACGCAGTATTTT. Full variable domain (remainder filled in from reference TRBV2 and TRBJ2-3): EPEVTQTPSHQVTQMGQEVILRCVPISNHLYFYWYRQILGQKVEFLVSFYNNEISEKSEIFDDQFSVERPDGSNFTLKIRSTKLEDSAMYFCASSEMGAYTDTQYFGPGTRLTVL.

CDR3 in amino acids: CATSRSTGGTEAFF. In DNA form, the CDR3 reads TGTGCCACCAGCAGATCCACCGGGGGCACTGAAGCTTTCTTT. The chain employs TRBV15 and TRBJ1-1; D is perhaps TRBD1 (5 bases). Trimming took off 2 bases at V and 4 bases at J, with 11 bases between the two ends. Germline V lookup: CDR1 LNHNV, CDR2 YYDKDF (reference sequence). This CDR3 has 14 residues.

The rearrangement links TRBV5-4 to TRBJ1-2; 7 bases agree with TRBD1. CDR1 is SGHNT and CDR2 is YYREEE in the germline V gene (reference sequence). There are 14 residues in the CDR3. The ends lost 4 bases at V and 4 bases at J; junction bases unmatched: 7. The CDR3 is CASSIGQDAYGYTF. The CDR3 region has the DNA TGTGCCAGCAGCATCGGACAGGATGCCTATGGCTACACCTTC.

J is TRBJ1-1 and V is TRBV7-9; a possible D gene is TRBD1 (5 bases). The germline V gene encodes CDR1 SEHNR and CDR2 FQNEAQ (reference sequence). V was shortened by 5 bases and J by 5 bases, with 18 bases between the two germline ends. The CDR3 has 15 residues. The CDR3 DNA reads as TGTGCCAGCAGCCAGGGACTGGCTTGGGGTACTGAAGCTTTCTTT. Translated: CASSQGLAWGTEAFF. Drawing the rest from reference TRBV7-9 and TRBJ1-1, the complete variable domain is DTGVSQNPRHKITKRGQNVTFRCDPISEHNRLYWYRQTLGQGPEFLTYFQNEAQLEKSRLLSDRFSAERPKGSFSTLEIQRTEQGDSAMYLCASSQGLAWGTEAFFGQGTRLTVV.

This sequence joins TRBV6-5 and TRBJ1-1, with unresolved D. Per the germline V gene, CDR1 is MNHEY and CDR2 is SVGAGI. Trimming removed 5 bases at V and 7 bases at J, with 11 bases between. This CDR3 is 12 amino acids long. CDR3 residues: CASSEIADEAFF. CDR3 DNA: TGTGCCAGCAGTGAAATTGCAGATGAAGCTTTCTTT.

The chain is built from TRBV6-1 and TRBJ1-1, with 7 positions matching TRBD1. The CDR3 has 12 amino acids. With V trimmed by 5 bases and J by 7 bases, 4 bases remained unmatched. Germline V gene sequence: CDR1 MNHNS, CDR2 SASEGT. CDR3 in amino acids: CASSQGQLEAFF. The CDR3 nucleotides read TGTGCCAGCAGTCAGGGACAGCTTGAAGCTTTCTTT.

This rearrangement joins TRBV5-1 to TRBJ2-4; D is perhaps TRBD2 (5 bases). Trimming took 4 bases from V and 1 from J, leaving 15 bases between them. This CDR3 has 16 amino acids. The V gene's germline CDR1 is SGHRS and CDR2 YFSETQ. This chain's CDR3 is CASSAVRAGAKNIQYF. The CDR3 bases are TGCGCCAGCAGCGCCGTGAGGGCCGGGGCCAAAAACATTCAGTACTTC.

The rearrangement joins TRBV5-1 to TRBJ1-4; 8 nucleotides align to TRBD1. The V segment lost 4 bases and the J segment 7 bases; nucleotides outside the gene matches: 6. Germline CDR1 reads SGHRS; CDR2 reads YFSETQ. This CDR3 comprises 14 residues. CDR3 bases: TGCGCCAGCAGCGTGACAGGGGACCGTGAAAAACTGTTTTTT. Residues: CASSVTGDREKLFF.

The chain carries TRBV6-6 and TRBJ1-2, with 8 positions matching TRBD1. There are 13 residues in the CDR3. Germline CDR1 MNHNY, CDR2 SVGAGI (reference sequence). Germline trimming cut 11 bases from V and 3 bases from J; bases unmatched to any gene: 8. CDR3 amino acids: CAARTGKHYGYTF. CDR3 sequence (DNA): TGTGCCGCACGGACAGGGAAACACTATGGCTACACCTTC.

The chain couples TRBV6-5 to TRBJ1-2, with TRBD1 as a possible D gene (5 bases). Germline V gene data show CDR1 as MNHEY and CDR2 as SVGAGI. Trimming shortened V by 2 bases and J by 0 bases, and 7 bases separated the two germline ends. This CDR3 comprises 14 residues. The CDR3 coding sequence is TGTGCCAGCAGTTACGGGGCCGCTAACTATGGCTACACCTTC. This translates into CASSYGAANYGYTF.

V gene TRBV4-1 combines with J gene TRBJ1-1; tentatively, D is TRBD1 (6 bases). Per the germline V gene, CDR1 is MGHRA and CDR2 is YSYEKL. V was clipped by 7 bases and J by 0 bases, with 12 bases between them. This CDR3 comprises 14 residues. DNA for the CDR3: TGCGCCAGCACCACAGGGTTGGTGAACACTGAAGCTTTCTTT. Translation: CASTTGLVNTEAFF.

The genes are TRBV4-2 and TRBJ1-2; 7 bases fit TRBD1. J lost 3 bases, V lost 0 bases, and 1 base had no gene match. The CDR3 is made up of 14 amino acids. CDR1 is LGHNA, CDR2 YNFKEQ, per germline. The CDR3 region is CASSQEGGDYGYTF. In DNA form, the CDR3 reads TGTGCCAGCAGCCAAGAAGGGGGCGACTATGGCTACACCTTC.

The V and J genes are TRBV13 and TRBJ1-2, with 7 bases aligning to TRBD1. V trimming: 5 bases; J trimming: 1 base; junction bases outside the gene matches: 4. Per germline, CDR1 PRHDT and CDR2 FYEKMQ (reference sequence). CDR3 length: 14 amino acids. CDR3 sequence: CASSPDRDNYGYTF. The CDR3 nucleotides are TGTGCCAGCAGCCCCGACAGGGATAACTATGGCTACACCTTC.

The V gene is TRBV13, the J gene TRBJ1-2; D is uncertain. The CDR3 runs 16 residues. V was clipped by 3 bases and J by 9 bases, with 23 bases between them. Germline CDR1 PRHDT, CDR2 FYEKMQ (reference sequence). The CDR3 loop is CASSFRVRGALESYTF. The CDR3 coding sequence is TGTGCCAGCAGCTTTCGAGTCAGAGGTGCGCTCGAGAGCTACACCTTC.

This clone was counted a single time. This chain connects TRBV19 to TRBJ1-5; the D is unclear. Trimming took off 7 bases at V and 4 bases at J, with 11 bases between the two ends. Per germline, CDR1 LNHDA and CDR2 SQIVND (reference sequence). The CDR3 length is 13 residues. The CDR3 coding sequence is TGTGCCAGTAATCGGCAGGCTAATCAGCCCCAGCATTTT. Translating it yields CASNRQANQPQHF.

V and J are TRBV29-1 and TRBJ1-4; 8 nucleotides align to TRBD1. The ends lost 5 bases at V and 5 bases at J; junction bases unmatched: 4. The CDR3 runs to 13 residues. Germline V gives CDR1 SQVTM, CDR2 ANQGSEA. CDR3 loop: CSVLTGENEKLFF. CDR3 bases: TGCAGCGTTTTGACAGGGGAAAATGAAAAACTGTTTTTT.

The chain uses TRBV12-2 and TRBJ2-7; the tabulated D call, TRBD1, remains unverified against the DNA. TRBV12-2 is tagged as a pseudogene. This CDR3 has 15 amino acids. This chain's CDR3 is CASRLRQGKPYEQYF. Written as DNA, the CDR3 is TGTGCAAGTCGCTTAAGACAGGGGAAACCCTACGAGCAGTACTTC.

This chain connects TRBV11-2 to TRBJ1-5; TRBD1 matches 7 bases. Looked up from germline, CDR1 is SGHAT and CDR2 is FQNNGV. Trimming took 8 bases from V and 6 from J; bases not matched to a gene: 7. The length of the CDR3 is 13 residues. The CDR3 loop is CASAQGLGQPQHF. The CDR3 DNA reads TGTGCCAGCGCACAGGGGTTGGGTCAGCCCCAGCATTTT.

The V and J genes are TRBV4-1 and TRBJ1-5; D is unresolved. The CDR3 is made up of 16 amino acids. The germline CDR1 and CDR2 sequences are MGHRA and YSYEKL. Trimming left V 6 bases short and J 1 base short, with 16 bases between. The CDR3 DNA is TGCGCCAGCAGTCTTTTCGGAGGGCCCAGCAATCAGCCCCAGCATTTT. The encoded protein is CASSLFGGPSNQPQHF.

The gene calls are TRBV6-5 and TRBJ1-1; no firm D call. The V end lost 7 bases, the J end lost 1 base, and 10 bases lay between the germline ends. The CDR3 extends over 13 amino acids. The V gene's germline CDR1 is MNHEY and CDR2 SVGAGI. The CDR3 sequence: CASTRGRNTEAFF. The CDR3 DNA reads TGTGCCAGCACTCGAGGGAGGAACACTGAAGCTTTCTTT.

The DNA of the CDR3 is TGTGCCAGCAGTGTGACACAGAACACTGAAGCTTTCTTT. Protein product: CASSVTQNTEAFF. The chain is built from TRBV2 and TRBJ1-1; no definite D call. Germline assignment: CDR1 SNHLY and CDR2 FYNNEI. V was trimmed by 4 bases and J by 1 base, leaving 7 bases between them. CDR3 size: 13 residues.

This clone was detected only once. This CDR3 is CASSPSFGGARQPQHF. The CDR3 region has the DNA TGTGCCAGCTCACCAAGCTTTGGGGGCGCGAGGCAGCCCCAGCATTTT. The chain recombines TRBV18 with TRBJ1-5; D perhaps matches TRBD1 (6 bases). CDR3 length equals 16 residues. Germline CDR1 reads KGHSH; CDR2 reads LQKENI. V dropped 2 bases and J dropped 7 bases, with 18 bases sitting between them.